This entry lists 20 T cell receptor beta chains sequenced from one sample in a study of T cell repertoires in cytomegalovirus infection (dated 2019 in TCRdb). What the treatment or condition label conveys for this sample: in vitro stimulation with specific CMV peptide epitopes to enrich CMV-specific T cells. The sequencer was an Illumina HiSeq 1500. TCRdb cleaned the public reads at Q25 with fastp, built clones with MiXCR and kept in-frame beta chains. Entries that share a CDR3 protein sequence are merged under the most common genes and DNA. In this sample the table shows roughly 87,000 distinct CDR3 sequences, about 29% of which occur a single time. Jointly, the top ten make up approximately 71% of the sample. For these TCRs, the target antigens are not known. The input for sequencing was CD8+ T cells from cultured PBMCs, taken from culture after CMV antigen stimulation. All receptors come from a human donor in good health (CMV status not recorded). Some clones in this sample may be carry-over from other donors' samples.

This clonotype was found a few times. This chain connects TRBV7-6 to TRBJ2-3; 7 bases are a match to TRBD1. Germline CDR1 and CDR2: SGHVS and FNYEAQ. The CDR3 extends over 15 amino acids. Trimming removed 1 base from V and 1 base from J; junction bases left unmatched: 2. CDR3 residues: CASSLVGGGTDTQYF. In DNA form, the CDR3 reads TGTGCCAGCAGCTTAGTAGGGGGCGGCACAGATACGCAGTATTTT.

CDR3 protein: CASSTGQGGTDTQYF. DNA of the CDR3: TGTGCCAGTAGTACAGGACAGGGGGGAACAGATACGCAGTATTTT. V gene TRBV19 combines with J gene TRBJ2-3; 10 bases align to TRBD1. V dropped 4 bases and J dropped 3; count of bases not matched to a gene: 4. The V gene's germline CDR1 is LNHDA and CDR2 SQIVND (reference sequence). The CDR3 contains 15 residues.

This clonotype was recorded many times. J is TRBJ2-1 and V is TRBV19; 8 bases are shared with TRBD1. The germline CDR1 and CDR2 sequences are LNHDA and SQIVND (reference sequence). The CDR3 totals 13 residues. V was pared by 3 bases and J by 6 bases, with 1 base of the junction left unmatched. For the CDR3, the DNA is TGTGCCAGTAGTATCGACAGGGGCAATGAGCAGTTCTTC. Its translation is CASSIDRGNEQFF. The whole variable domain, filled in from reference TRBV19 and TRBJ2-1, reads DGGITQSPKYLFRKEGQNVTLSCEQNLNHDAMYWYRQDPGQGLRLIYYSQIVNDFQKGDIAEGYSVSREKKESFPLTVTSAQKNPTAFYLCASSIDRGNEQFFGPGTRLTVL.

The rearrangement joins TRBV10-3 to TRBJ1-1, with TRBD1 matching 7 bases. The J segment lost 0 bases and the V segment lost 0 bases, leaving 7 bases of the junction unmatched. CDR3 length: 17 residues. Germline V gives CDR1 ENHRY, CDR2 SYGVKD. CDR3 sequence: CAISESDRAIMNTEAFF. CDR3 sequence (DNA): TGTGCCATCAGTGAGTCAGACAGGGCGATCATGAACACTGAAGCTTTCTTT.

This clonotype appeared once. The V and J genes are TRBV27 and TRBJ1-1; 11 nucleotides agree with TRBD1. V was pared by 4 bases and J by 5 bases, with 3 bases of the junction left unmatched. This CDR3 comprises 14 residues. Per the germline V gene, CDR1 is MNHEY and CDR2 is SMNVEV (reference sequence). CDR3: CASSWGTGGTEAFF. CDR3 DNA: TGTGCCAGCAGTTGGGGGACAGGGGGTACTGAAGCTTTCTTT.

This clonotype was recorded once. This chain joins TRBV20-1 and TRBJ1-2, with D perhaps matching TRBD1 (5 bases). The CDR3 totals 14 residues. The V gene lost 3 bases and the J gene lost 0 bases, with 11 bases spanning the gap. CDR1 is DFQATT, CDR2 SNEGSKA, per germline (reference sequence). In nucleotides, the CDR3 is TGCAGTGCTAGTGGGGACTTTACTAACTATGGCTACACCTTC. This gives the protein CSASGDFTNYGYTF.

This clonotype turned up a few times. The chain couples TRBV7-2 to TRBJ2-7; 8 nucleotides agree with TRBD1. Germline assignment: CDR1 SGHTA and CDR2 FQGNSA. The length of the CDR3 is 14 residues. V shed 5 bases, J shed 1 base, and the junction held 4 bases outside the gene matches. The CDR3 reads CASSPTGGSYEQYF. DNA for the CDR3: TGTGCCAGCAGCCCCACAGGGGGTTCCTACGAGCAGTACTTC.

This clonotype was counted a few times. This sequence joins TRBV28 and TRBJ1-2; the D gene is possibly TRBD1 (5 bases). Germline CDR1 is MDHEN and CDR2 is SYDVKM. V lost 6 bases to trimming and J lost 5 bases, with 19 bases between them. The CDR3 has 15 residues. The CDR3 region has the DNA TGTGCCAGCAGCACCGGGGGGACGGAGGGTTATGGCTACACCTTC. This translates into CASSTGGTEGYGYTF.

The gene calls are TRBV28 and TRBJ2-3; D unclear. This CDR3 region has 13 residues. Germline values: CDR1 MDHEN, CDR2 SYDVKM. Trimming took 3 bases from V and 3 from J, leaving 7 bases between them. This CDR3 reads CASSFSGTDTQYF. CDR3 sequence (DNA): TGTGCCAGCAGTTTTAGTGGAACAGATACGCAGTATTTT.

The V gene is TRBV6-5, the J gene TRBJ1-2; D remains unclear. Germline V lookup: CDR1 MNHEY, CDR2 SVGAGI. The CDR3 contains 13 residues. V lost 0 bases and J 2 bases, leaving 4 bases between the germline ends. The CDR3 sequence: CASSYSTNYGYTF. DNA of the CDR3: TGTGCCAGCAGTTACTCGACAAACTATGGCTACACCTTC.

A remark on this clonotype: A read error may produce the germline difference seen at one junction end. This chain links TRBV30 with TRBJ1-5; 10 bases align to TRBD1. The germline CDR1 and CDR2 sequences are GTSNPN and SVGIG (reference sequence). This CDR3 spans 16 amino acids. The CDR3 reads CAWSAGQGLSNQPHHF. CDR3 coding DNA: TGTGCCTGGAGTGCGGGACAGGGGTTAAGCAATCAGCCCCATCATTTT.

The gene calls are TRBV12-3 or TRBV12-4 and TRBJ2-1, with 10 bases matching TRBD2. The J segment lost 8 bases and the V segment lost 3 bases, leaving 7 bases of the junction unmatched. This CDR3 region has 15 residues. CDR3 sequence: CASSLGLAGDHEQFF. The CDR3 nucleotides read TGTGCCAGCAGTTTGGGCCTAGCGGGGGATCATGAGCAGTTCTTC.

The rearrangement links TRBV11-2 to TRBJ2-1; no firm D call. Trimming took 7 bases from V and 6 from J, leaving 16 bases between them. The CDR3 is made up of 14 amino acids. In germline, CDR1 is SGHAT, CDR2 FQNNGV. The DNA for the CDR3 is TGTGCCAGCACCCCCCAGAGCACTTTCAATGAGCAGTTCTTC. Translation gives CASTPQSTFNEQFF.

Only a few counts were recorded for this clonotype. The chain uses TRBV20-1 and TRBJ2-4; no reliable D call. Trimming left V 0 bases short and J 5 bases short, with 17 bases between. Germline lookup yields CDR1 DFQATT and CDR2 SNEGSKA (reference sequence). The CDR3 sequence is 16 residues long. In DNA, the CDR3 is TGCAGTGCTAGAGATCTGAAGGGAACGGTCGAAAACATTCAGTACTTC. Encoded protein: CSARDLKGTVENIQYF.

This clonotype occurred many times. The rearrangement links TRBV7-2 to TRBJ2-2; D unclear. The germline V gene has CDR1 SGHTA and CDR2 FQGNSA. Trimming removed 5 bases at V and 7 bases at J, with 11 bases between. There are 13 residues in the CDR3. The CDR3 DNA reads TGTGCCAGCAGCCACCGGGTCCTCGGGGAGCTGTTTTTT. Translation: CASSHRVLGELFF.

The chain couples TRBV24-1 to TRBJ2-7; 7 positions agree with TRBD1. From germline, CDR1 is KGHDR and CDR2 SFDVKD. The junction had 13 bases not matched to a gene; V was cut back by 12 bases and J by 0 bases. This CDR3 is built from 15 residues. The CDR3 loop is CAAQCRDSLSYEQYF. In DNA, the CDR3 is TGTGCCGCTCAGTGCCGGGACAGTCTCTCCTACGAGCAGTACTTC.

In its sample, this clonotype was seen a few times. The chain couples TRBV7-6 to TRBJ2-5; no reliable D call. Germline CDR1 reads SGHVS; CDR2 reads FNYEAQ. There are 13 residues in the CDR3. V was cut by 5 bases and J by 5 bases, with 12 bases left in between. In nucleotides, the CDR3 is TGTGCCAGCAGCATCCGCCCCAGGGAGACCCAGTACTTC. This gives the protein CASSIRPRETQYF. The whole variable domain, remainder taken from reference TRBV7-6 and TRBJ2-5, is GAGVSQSPRYKVTKRGQDVALRCDPISGHVSLYWYRQALGQGPEFLTYFNYEAQQDKSGLPNDRFSAERPEGSISTLTIQRTEQRDSAMYRCASSIRPRETQYFGPGTRLLVL.

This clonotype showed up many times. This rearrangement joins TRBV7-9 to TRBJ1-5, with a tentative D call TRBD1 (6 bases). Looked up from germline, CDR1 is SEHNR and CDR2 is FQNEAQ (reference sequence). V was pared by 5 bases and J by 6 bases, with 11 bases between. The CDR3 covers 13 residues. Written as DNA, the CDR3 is TGTGCCAGCAGCGCCTCAGGGGTTCAGCCCCAGCATTTT. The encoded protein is CASSASGVQPQHF.

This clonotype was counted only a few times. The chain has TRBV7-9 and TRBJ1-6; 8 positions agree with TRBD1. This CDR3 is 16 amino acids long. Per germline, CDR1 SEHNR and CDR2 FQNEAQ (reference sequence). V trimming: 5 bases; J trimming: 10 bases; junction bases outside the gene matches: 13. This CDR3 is CASSPVTGGVRSPLHF. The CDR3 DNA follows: TGTGCCAGCAGCCCTGTTACAGGGGGAGTTAGGTCACCCCTCCACTTT.

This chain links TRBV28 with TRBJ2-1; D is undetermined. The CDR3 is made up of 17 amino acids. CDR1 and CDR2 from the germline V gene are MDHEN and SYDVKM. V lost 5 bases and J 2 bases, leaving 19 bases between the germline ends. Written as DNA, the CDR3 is TGTGCCAGCAGTACGCCAATAGGGCAGGTGACCTACAATGAGCAGTTCTTC. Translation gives CASSTPIGQVTYNEQFF.